This T cell receptor (beta chain) was sequenced for a study of beta chain features in type 1 diabetes. Study at large: Patients looked much like healthy donors when it came to age, gender and cell yields.

CD45RO/CCR7/CD25/CD127/CD95/CD27 staining was used to isolate CD4+ naive, central memory, regulatory and stem cell-like memory cells by sorting. Expressed TCRB transcripts got sequenced, as all isolated RNA was reverse transcribed. Sequenced by immunoSEQ multiplex PCR; TCRdb stores in-frame clones only, minus some. Among about 340,000 clones listed, approximately 15% were seen once. There are a few counts of this clone. What it binds is unknown. This CDR3 is 15 amino acids long. CDR1 SGHTA and CDR2 FQGTGA come from the germline V gene. The V and J ends lost 2 bases and 6 bases respectively, with 13 bases between them. Points from the study as a whole: Compared with healthy donors, patients appeared to share more similar naive, central memory and regulatory TCRB repertoires. When cDNA is sequenced, cells with high TCR expression could be over-represented. A moderate, significant TCRB CDR3 shortening appeared in type 1 diabetes across four CD4+ subsets.

J is TRBJ2-2 and V is TRBV7-3, with D maybe TRBD2 (6 bases). Sequences were obtained from naive CD4+ T cells from blood. This clonotype was sampled from a woman aged 18-29 years with type 1 diabetes. For the CDR3, the DNA is TGTGCCAGCAGCTTATTAGGCGGGGCGGCCGGGGAGCTGTTTTTT. Translated, it gives CASSLLGGAAGELFF.